This TCR beta chain was sequenced for a study of CD4+ T cells in melanoma. A word on this clone: Its antigen is currently unknown.

The CDR3 spans 15 residues. V lost 5 bases, J lost 8 bases, and 12 bases stayed unmatched. Germline V gene sequence: CDR1 MNHNY, CDR2 SVGAGI (reference sequence). Clones were sequenced by immunoSEQ multiplex PCR, and TCRdb holds only the in-frame ones, with some missing. The repertoire holds about 50,000 clones, with roughly 89% as singletons. Study outcomes and limitations: CD8+ T cell, macrophage and B cell function reportedly correlated with neoantigen-specific CD4+ T cells. Reportedly, melanoma neoantigen-specific CD4+ T cells showed varied differentiation states.

This receptor was obtained from a human donor with melanoma. Sequencing was done on a sample of peripheral blood. The chain combines TRBV6-6 with TRBJ2-3, with 8 positions matching TRBD1. The CDR3 sequence: CASSPGQAGQITQYF. CDR3 coding DNA: TGTGCCAGCAGTCCGGGACAGGCCGGCCAGATTACGCAGTATTTT.